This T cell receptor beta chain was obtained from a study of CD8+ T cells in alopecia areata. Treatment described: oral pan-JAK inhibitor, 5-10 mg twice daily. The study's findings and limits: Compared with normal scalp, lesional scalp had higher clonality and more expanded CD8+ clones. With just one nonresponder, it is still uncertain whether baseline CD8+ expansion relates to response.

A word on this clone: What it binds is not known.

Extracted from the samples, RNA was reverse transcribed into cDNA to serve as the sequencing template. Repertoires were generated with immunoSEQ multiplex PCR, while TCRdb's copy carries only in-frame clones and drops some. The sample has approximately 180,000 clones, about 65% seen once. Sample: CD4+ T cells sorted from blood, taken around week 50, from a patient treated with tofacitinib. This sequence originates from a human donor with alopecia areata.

CDR3 protein: CASSVGAGGQYEQYF. CDR3 in DNA: TGTGCCAGCAGCGTTGGAGCGGGGGGTCAGTACGAGCAGTACTTC. V usage is TRBV9 and J usage is TRBJ2-7; 9 bases line up with TRBD2. V shed 2 bases, J shed 4 bases, and the junction held 7 bases outside the gene matches. Germline V gives CDR1 SGDLS, CDR2 YYNGEE. The CDR3 loop spans 15 amino acids.